Below, one T cell receptor (beta chain) is given with its context. The CDR3 is made up of 14 amino acids. Germline V gene lookup returns CDR1 SGHNT and CDR2 YYREEE (reference sequence). Trimming shortened V by 1 base and J by 4 bases, and 12 bases separated the two germline ends. This sample was taken from a study of blood T cell repertoires in COVID-19. Study details: Nucleic acid was either cDNA or gDNA, and it came from T cells, B-cell-depleted T cells, or PBMCs.

In the authors' methods: Nucleated cell counts were estimated from reference gene primer amplification. The protocol was immunoSEQ multiplex PCR, while the TCRdb copy is restricted to in-frame clones and leaves out a portion. That table supplies the V and J calls and clone size; D and trimming were determined from the DNA. Of approximately 130,000 clones in the sample, around 81% were seen once. The clonotype was recovered from a human donor in a cohort sampled during active COVID-19. The V call is TRBV5-4, the J call TRBJ2-7, with D possibly being TRBD2 (6 bases). The sequenced sample was peripheral blood. CDR3 DNA sequence: TGTGCCAGCAGCTTGCGGTTGGGGGGATACGAGCAGTACTTC. This gives the protein CASSLRLGGYEQYF. Combining the CDR3 with reference TRBV5-4 and TRBJ2-7 gives the whole variable domain ETGVTQSPTHLIKTRGQQVTLRCSSQSGHNTVSWYQQALGQGPQFIFQYYREEENGRGNFPPRFSGLQFPNYSSELNVNALELDDSALYLCASSLRLGGYEQYFGPGTRLTVT.